This T cell receptor beta chain is from a study of CD8+CD57+ T cells in acquired aplastic anemia. V shed 0 bases, J shed 4 bases, and the junction held 4 bases outside the gene matches. CDR1 MGHRA and CDR2 YSYEKL come from the germline V gene. The CDR3 sequence is 15 residues long. Previously, flow cytometry had revealed CD8+CD57+ cell expansion in the patients chosen for sequencing. The enrolled patients all had severe acquired aplastic anemia. CDR3 and TCR beta VDJ profiling relied on a genomic DNA template. TCRdb recomputed calls from the reads with MiXCR, one row per CDR3 protein. This sample has tens of thousands of distinct CDR3 sequences, with about three quarters found just once.

The sample comprised sorted CD4+, CD8+, or CD8+CD57+ T cells (not recorded which) from PBMCs. The origin of this receptor is a human donor with aplastic anemia. The J gene is TRBJ1-2, the V gene TRBV4-1; 8 bases are a match to TRBD1. The CDR3 loop is CASSQEPQGAYGYTF. The CDR3 DNA follows: TGCGCCAGCAGCCAAGAACCCCAGGGGGCCTATGGCTACACCTTC.